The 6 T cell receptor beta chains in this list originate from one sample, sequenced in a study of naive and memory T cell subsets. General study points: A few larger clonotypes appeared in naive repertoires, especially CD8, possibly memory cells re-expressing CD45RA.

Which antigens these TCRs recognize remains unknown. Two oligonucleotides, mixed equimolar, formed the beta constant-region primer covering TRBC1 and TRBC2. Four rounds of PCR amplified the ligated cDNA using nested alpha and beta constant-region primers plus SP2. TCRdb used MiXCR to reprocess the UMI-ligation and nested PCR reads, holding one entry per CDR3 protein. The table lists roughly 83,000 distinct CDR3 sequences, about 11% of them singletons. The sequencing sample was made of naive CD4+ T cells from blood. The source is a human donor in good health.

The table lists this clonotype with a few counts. CDR3 loop: CASSSELFF. CDR3 DNA sequence: TGTGCCAGCAGCTCCGAGCTGTTTTTT. V and J are TRBV7-9 and TRBJ2-2; D gene unclear. Germline V gene data show CDR1 as SEHNR and CDR2 as FQNEAQ (reference sequence). The germline V and J ends were trimmed by 4 bases and 11 bases, with 2 bases remaining between them. The CDR3 sequence is 9 residues long.

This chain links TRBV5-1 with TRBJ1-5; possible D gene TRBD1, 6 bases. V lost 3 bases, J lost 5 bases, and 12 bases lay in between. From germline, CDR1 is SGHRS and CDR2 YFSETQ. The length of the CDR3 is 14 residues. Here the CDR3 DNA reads TGCGCCAGCAGCTCTCAGCCAGGGGATCAGCCCCAGCATTTT. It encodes CASSSQPGDQPQHF.

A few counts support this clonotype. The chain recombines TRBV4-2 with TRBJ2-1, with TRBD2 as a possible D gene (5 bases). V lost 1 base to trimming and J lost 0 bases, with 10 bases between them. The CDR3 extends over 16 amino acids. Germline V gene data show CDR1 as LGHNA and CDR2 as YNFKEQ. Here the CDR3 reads CASSQAVTSSYNEQFF. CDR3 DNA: TGTGCCAGCAGCCAAGCAGTCACTAGCTCCTACAATGAGCAGTTCTTC.

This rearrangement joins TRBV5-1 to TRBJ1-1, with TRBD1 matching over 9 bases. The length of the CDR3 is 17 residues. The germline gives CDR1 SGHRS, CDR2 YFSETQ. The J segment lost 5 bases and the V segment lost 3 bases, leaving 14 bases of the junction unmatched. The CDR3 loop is CASSSSPWTGESTEAFF. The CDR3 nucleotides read TGCGCCAGCAGCTCCTCCCCTTGGACAGGGGAGAGTACTGAAGCTTTCTTT.

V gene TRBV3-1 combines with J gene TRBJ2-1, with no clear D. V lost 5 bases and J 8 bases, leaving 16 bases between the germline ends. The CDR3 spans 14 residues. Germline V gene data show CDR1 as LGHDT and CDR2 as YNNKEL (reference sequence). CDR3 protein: CASSTHRPFDEQFF. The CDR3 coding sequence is TGTGCCAGCAGCACCCACCGGCCCTTCGATGAGCAGTTCTTC.

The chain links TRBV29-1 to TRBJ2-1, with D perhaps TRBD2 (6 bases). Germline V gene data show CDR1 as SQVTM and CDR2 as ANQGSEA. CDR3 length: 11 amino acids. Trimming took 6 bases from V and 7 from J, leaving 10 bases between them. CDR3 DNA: TGCAGCGTCGAACTAGCTAATGAGCAGTTCTTC. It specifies CSVELANEQFF.